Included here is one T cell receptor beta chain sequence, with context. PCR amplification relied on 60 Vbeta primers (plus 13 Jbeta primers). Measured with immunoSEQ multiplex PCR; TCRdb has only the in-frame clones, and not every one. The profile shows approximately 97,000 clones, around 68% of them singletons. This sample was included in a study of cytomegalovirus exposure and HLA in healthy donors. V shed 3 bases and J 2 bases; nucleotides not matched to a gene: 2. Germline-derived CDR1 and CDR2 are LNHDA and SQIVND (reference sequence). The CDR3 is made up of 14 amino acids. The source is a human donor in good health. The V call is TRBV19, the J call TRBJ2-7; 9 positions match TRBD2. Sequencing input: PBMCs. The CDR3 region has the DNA TGTGCCAGTAGTATCGGCGGGAGGGCCTACGAGCAGTACTTC. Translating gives CASSIGGRAYEQYF.